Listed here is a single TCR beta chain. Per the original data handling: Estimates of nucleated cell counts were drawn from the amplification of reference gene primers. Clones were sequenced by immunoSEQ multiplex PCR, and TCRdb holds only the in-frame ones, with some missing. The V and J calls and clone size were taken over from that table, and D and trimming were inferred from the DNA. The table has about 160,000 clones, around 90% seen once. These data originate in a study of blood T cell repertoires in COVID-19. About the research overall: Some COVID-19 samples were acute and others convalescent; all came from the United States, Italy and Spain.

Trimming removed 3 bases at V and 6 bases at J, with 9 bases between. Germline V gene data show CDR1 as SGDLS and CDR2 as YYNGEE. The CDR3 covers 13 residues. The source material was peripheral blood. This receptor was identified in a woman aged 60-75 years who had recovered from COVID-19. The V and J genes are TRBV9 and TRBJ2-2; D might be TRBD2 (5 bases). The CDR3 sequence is CASSGGWAGELFF. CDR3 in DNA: TGTGCCAGCAGCGGCGGGTGGGCCGGGGAGCTGTTTTTT. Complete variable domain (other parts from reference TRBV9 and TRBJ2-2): DSGVTQTPKHLITATGQRVTLRCSPRSGDLSVYWYQQSLDQGLQFLIQYYNGEERAKGNILERFSAQQFPDLHSELNLSSLELGDSALYFCASSGGWAGELFFGEGSRLTVL.